These T cell receptor beta chains were read from a single sample in a study of T cells in Graves' hyperthyroidism and ophthalmopathy. TCRdb re-called the multiplex PCR reads through MiXCR, storing one row per CDR3 protein. The data show about 98,000 distinct CDR3 sequences, around 40% seen once. Source material: peripheral blood or thyroid tissue (not recorded which). The origin of the receptors is a woman aged 25 to 39 with Graves' hyperthyroidism. Each CDR3 is given without its conserved first and last residue. D genes are given only for firm matches. Some rows have no size entry. The others give once, few or many, or a class for an expanded clone.

j_call: TRBJ1-5
d_call: .
v_call: TRBV28
clone_size: many
cdr3_aa: ASNVNNQPQH

j_call: TRBJ2-5
d_call: .
v_call: TRBV10-3
clone_size: many
cdr3_aa: AISDSSGETQY

j_call: TRBJ1-2
d_call: TRBD1
v_call: TRBV2
clone_size: many
cdr3_aa: ASSEQGGDGYT

j_call: TRBJ1-6
d_call: .
v_call: TRBV7-2
clone_size: many
cdr3_aa: ASSSPTGSSPLH

j_call: TRBJ1-1
d_call: .
v_call: TRBV10-3
clone_size: .
cdr3_aa: AIRTPGLGTEAF

j_call: TRBJ1-2
d_call: .
v_call: TRBV5-8
clone_size: medium-sized
cdr3_aa: ASSPGQLYGYT

j_call: TRBJ1-2
d_call: .
v_call: TRBV5-5
clone_size: .
cdr3_aa: ASSLSAGLGYT

j_call: TRBJ1-5
d_call: .
v_call: TRBV9
clone_size: many
cdr3_aa: ASSETPSNQPQH

j_call: TRBJ2-7
d_call: .
v_call: TRBV7-9
clone_size: many
cdr3_aa: ASSHPPEGTNEQY

j_call: TRBJ1-4
d_call: .
v_call: TRBV28
clone_size: .
cdr3_aa: ASRIGSTNEKLF

j_call: TRBJ2-5
d_call: .
v_call: TRBV15
clone_size: once
cdr3_aa: ATSGGYQETQY

j_call: TRBJ1-5
d_call: .
v_call: TRBV2
clone_size: .
cdr3_aa: ASSVKGDQPQH

j_call: TRBJ1-5
d_call: TRBD1
v_call: TRBV28
clone_size: .
cdr3_aa: ASSLPDRGRKLQPQH

j_call: TRBJ1-5
d_call: .
v_call: TRBV5-1
clone_size: .
cdr3_aa: VQRGGQPQH

j_call: TRBJ1-1
d_call: .
v_call: TRBV19
clone_size: .
cdr3_aa: ASVGLDRNTEAF

j_call: TRBJ1-5
d_call: .
v_call: TRBV19
clone_size: many
cdr3_aa: ASSIESDLEPQH

j_call: TRBJ2-7
d_call: TRBD2
v_call: TRBV5-8
clone_size: many
cdr3_aa: ASGEAGGPYEQY